This T cell receptor beta chain was identified during a study of graft-versus-host responses after intestinal transplantation. The assay was immunoSEQ multiplex PCR, and TCRdb's table has in-frame clones only and misses some. This table has more than 10,000 clones, roughly 30% appearing once. The CDR3 contains 15 residues. The germline V gene encodes CDR1 SGHTA and CDR2 FQGNSA. Trimming took 4 bases from V and 8 from J; bases not matched to a gene: 12. The rearrangement joins TRBV7-2 to TRBJ2-3; TRBD1 aligns across 7 bases. Sequencing used alloreactive CD4+ T cells from a mixed lymphocyte reaction culture, obtained before transplantation. Indicated subset: CFSE-low proliferating T cells sorted from approximately 6-day pre-transplant mixed lymphocyte reaction (GvH or HvG direction). This clonotype was obtained from a human patient who was an organ donor for intestinal transplantation. CDR3 sequence reads: CASSSSGRGWGTQYF. CDR3 sequence (DNA): TGTGCCAGCAGCTCCTCGGGCAGGGGGTGGGGTACGCAGTATTTT.